These T cell receptor beta chains were read from a single sample in a study of blood T cell repertoires in COVID-19. Profiled with immunoSEQ multiplex PCR; TCRdb holds only in-frame clones, not every one. The table has 150,000 or so clones, roughly 80% seen once; the top ten hold 7%. The specimen sequenced was peripheral blood. The receptors shown here come from a woman aged 40 to 50 with COVID-19, enrolled during active disease. Each CDR3 is given with its conserved first and last residue. Each record gives: V gene, J gene, clone size, D gene, CDR3 DNA, CDR3 protein. A D gene is named only where the DNA matches it firmly. Not all rows give a size; the values are once, few, many and, for expanded clones, a class.

v_call: TRBV7-3
j_call: TRBJ1-2
clone_size: NA
d_call: NA
cdr3_nt: TGTGCCAGCAGCTTAATTCCCGGCAGAAGGGGGAATGGCTACACCTTC
cdr3_aa: CASSLIPGRRGNGYTF

v_call: TRBV2
j_call: TRBJ2-5
clone_size: NA
d_call: TRBD2
cdr3_nt: TGTGCCAGCAGTAAGAGCGGGGGGGCCCGAGGGAAACAAGAGACCCAGTACTTC
cdr3_aa: CASSKSGGARGKQETQYF

v_call: TRBV9
j_call: TRBJ1-2
clone_size: NA
d_call: TRBD1
cdr3_nt: TGTGCCAGCAGCCCCCGGACAGGGCCGTTATATGGCTACACCTTC
cdr3_aa: CASSPRTGPLYGYTF

v_call: TRBV7-6
j_call: TRBJ1-1
clone_size: NA
d_call: NA
cdr3_nt: TGTGCCAGCAGCTTAGCACCGGGCACTGAAGCTTTCTTT
cdr3_aa: CASSLAPGTEAFF

v_call: TRBV28
j_call: TRBJ2-1
clone_size: NA
d_call: TRBD1
cdr3_nt: TGTGCCAGCAGACCCATCGGGGCCGCAGGGGGCGATGAGCAGTTCTTC
cdr3_aa: CASRPIGAAGGDEQFF

v_call: TRBV27
j_call: TRBJ1-6
clone_size: NA
d_call: NA
cdr3_nt: TGTGCCAGCAGTTTAAGGGGGCCCCTCCACTTT
cdr3_aa: CASSLRGPLHF

v_call: TRBV5-6
j_call: TRBJ2-1
clone_size: NA
d_call: TRBD2
cdr3_nt: TGTGCCAGCAGCCGCCCGGGGGGCTACAATGAGCAGTTCTTC
cdr3_aa: CASSRPGGYNEQFF

v_call: TRBV19
j_call: TRBJ2-2
clone_size: NA
d_call: TRBD2
cdr3_nt: TGTGCCGCGGGACTAGCGGGAGTCACCGGGGAGCTGTTTTTT
cdr3_aa: CAAGLAGVTGELFF

v_call: TRBV2
j_call: TRBJ2-5
clone_size: NA
d_call: NA
cdr3_nt: TGTGCCAGCAGTGCTAGCGCCTACCAAGAGACCCAGTACTTC
cdr3_aa: CASSASAYQETQYF

v_call: TRBV19
j_call: TRBJ2-1
clone_size: NA
d_call: TRBD2
cdr3_nt: TGTGCCAGTAGTATGGGAGGGACCAACAATGAGCAGTTCTTC
cdr3_aa: CASSMGGTNNEQFF

v_call: TRBV4-1
j_call: TRBJ1-5
clone_size: NA
d_call: NA
cdr3_nt: TGCGCCAGCAGCCAAGACCAACGGGGACAGCCCCAGCATTTT
cdr3_aa: CASSQDQRGQPQHF

v_call: TRBV29-1
j_call: TRBJ2-2
clone_size: NA
d_call: TRBD2
cdr3_nt: TGCAGCGTTGCGGGACTAGCGGGAGGGCCGGACACCGGGGAGCTGTTTTTT
cdr3_aa: CSVAGLAGGPDTGELFF

v_call: TRBV10-1
j_call: TRBJ2-3
clone_size: NA
d_call: NA
cdr3_nt: TGCGCCAGCAGAGACAGGTTGGGTCCGCAGTATTTT
cdr3_aa: CASRDRLGPQYF

v_call: TRBV15
j_call: TRBJ2-5
clone_size: NA
d_call: TRBD1
cdr3_nt: TGTGCCACCAGCACAAGACAGGGCGGGGAGACCCAGTACTTC
cdr3_aa: CATSTRQGGETQYF

v_call: TRBV25-1
j_call: TRBJ2-1
clone_size: NA
d_call: NA
cdr3_nt: TGTGCCAGCAGGGACAGCAATGAGCAGTTCTTC
cdr3_aa: CASRDSNEQFF

v_call: TRBV7-2
j_call: TRBJ2-1
clone_size: few
d_call: TRBD2
cdr3_nt: TGTGCCAGCAGTACAGCGGGGGGGTCTTACAATGAGCAGTTCTTC
cdr3_aa: CASSTAGGSYNEQFF

v_call: TRBV28
j_call: TRBJ2-1
clone_size: few
d_call: NA
cdr3_nt: TGTGCCAGCATGGTCCGGAGCTCCTACAATGAGCAGTTCTTC
cdr3_aa: CASMVRSSYNEQFF

v_call: TRBV7-8
j_call: TRBJ2-2
clone_size: NA
d_call: NA
cdr3_nt: TGTGCCAGCAGCTCCGGGTCCGGGGAGCTGTTTTTT
cdr3_aa: CASSSGSGELFF

v_call: TRBV5-5
j_call: TRBJ2-5
clone_size: NA
d_call: TRBD2
cdr3_nt: TGTGCCAGCAACGATCCGGGACTAAGAGAGACCCAGTACTTC
cdr3_aa: CASNDPGLRETQYF

v_call: TRBV28
j_call: TRBJ1-6
clone_size: NA
d_call: TRBD1
cdr3_nt: TGTGCCAGCAGTTTAGGGGGGACAGGTGGCTCACCCCTCCACTTT
cdr3_aa: CASSLGGTGGSPLHF

v_call: TRBV7-3
j_call: TRBJ2-3
clone_size: NA
d_call: NA
cdr3_nt: TGTGCCAGCAGTCGTTCCGGCGGGAGCACAGATACGCAGTATTTT
cdr3_aa: CASSRSGGSTDTQYF

v_call: TRBV19
j_call: TRBJ1-1
clone_size: NA
d_call: NA
cdr3_nt: TGTGCCAGTGGAACTACAGGATTCTCCAGTGAAGCTTTCTTT
cdr3_aa: CASGTTGFSSEAFF

v_call: TRBV5-1
j_call: TRBJ2-7
clone_size: NA
d_call: TRBD2
cdr3_nt: TGCGCCAGCAGCCCGTGGCTAGCGGGAACCCCAACCTACGAGCAGTACTTC
cdr3_aa: CASSPWLAGTPTYEQYF

v_call: TRBV15
j_call: TRBJ1-2
clone_size: NA
d_call: TRBD1
cdr3_nt: TGTGCCACCAGCAGAGATAGGGTGACAGGGGGCGCATTTACCTTC
cdr3_aa: CATSRDRVTGGAFTF

v_call: TRBV7-3
j_call: TRBJ2-7
clone_size: NA
d_call: TRBD2
cdr3_nt: TGTGCCAGCAGCTTATGTCGGGCGCTAGCGGAGTACCTACGTAAAGAGCAGTACTTC
cdr3_aa: CASSLCRALAEYLRKEQYF

v_call: TRBV30
j_call: TRBJ1-4
clone_size: NA
d_call: NA
cdr3_nt: TGTGCCTGGAGTGTTCGGGAAAAACTGTTTTTT
cdr3_aa: CAWSVREKLFF

v_call: TRBV3-1/TRBV3-2
j_call: TRBJ2-3
clone_size: NA
d_call: TRBD2
cdr3_nt: TGTGCCAGCAGCCCTCTGACTAGCCCCACAGATACGCAGTATTTT
cdr3_aa: CASSPLTSPTDTQYF

v_call: TRBV6-1
j_call: TRBJ2-1
clone_size: NA
d_call: TRBD2
cdr3_nt: TGTGCCAGCAGTGAATCGAGCGGGAGGTTCTCAAACGAAGGGAATGAGCAGTTCTTC
cdr3_aa: CASSESSGRFSNEGNEQFF

v_call: TRBV9
j_call: TRBJ2-3
clone_size: NA
d_call: TRBD1
cdr3_nt: TGTGCCAGCAGCATTGGGACAGCTTCTAGCACAGATACGCAGTATTTT
cdr3_aa: CASSIGTASSTDTQYF

v_call: TRBV19
j_call: TRBJ2-1
clone_size: NA
d_call: TRBD2
cdr3_nt: TGTGCCAGTAGTAGCGGGAGGGATTACAATGAGCAGTTCTTC
cdr3_aa: CASSSGRDYNEQFF

v_call: TRBV9
j_call: TRBJ1-2
clone_size: NA
d_call: TRBD1
cdr3_nt: TGTGCCAGCAGCACACACAGGGGGCAGGGAGGCTACACCTTC
cdr3_aa: CASSTHRGQGGYTF

v_call: TRBV2
j_call: TRBJ2-1
clone_size: NA
d_call: TRBD2
cdr3_nt: TGTGCCAGCAGACCAGGGATGACTAGCGGGGGCCTCAATGAGCAGTTCTTC
cdr3_aa: CASRPGMTSGGLNEQFF

v_call: TRBV6-5
j_call: TRBJ1-2
clone_size: NA
d_call: TRBD1
cdr3_nt: TGTGCCAGCAGACCGACAGTAGGGGGCCTCTATGGCTACACCTTC
cdr3_aa: CASRPTVGGLYGYTF

v_call: TRBV11-3
j_call: TRBJ2-2
clone_size: once
d_call: NA
cdr3_nt: TGTGCCAGCAGCTTAATATACACCGGGGAGCTGTTTTTT
cdr3_aa: CASSLIYTGELFF

v_call: TRBV7-6
j_call: TRBJ2-3
clone_size: NA
d_call: TRBD2
cdr3_nt: TGTGCCACCACCTCAGCGGGAGATTCAGATACGCAGTATTTT
cdr3_aa: CATTSAGDSDTQYF

v_call: TRBV7-9
j_call: TRBJ1-1
clone_size: few
d_call: TRBD1
cdr3_nt: TGTGCCAGCATTTCAGGGACAGGGTCTTACACTGAAGCTTTCTTT
cdr3_aa: CASISGTGSYTEAFF

v_call: TRBV29-1
j_call: TRBJ2-7
clone_size: NA
d_call: TRBD1
cdr3_nt: TGCAGCGTTGAACCCGACAGGGGCTACGAGCAGTACTTC
cdr3_aa: CSVEPDRGYEQYF

v_call: TRBV27
j_call: TRBJ2-3
clone_size: NA
d_call: NA
cdr3_nt: TGTGCCAGCAGTACCCGGGGGGCGAGCACAGATACGCAGTATTTT
cdr3_aa: CASSTRGASTDTQYF

v_call: TRBV4-1
j_call: TRBJ1-3
clone_size: once
d_call: NA
cdr3_nt: TGCGCCAGCAGCCAAGATCCTCATGGGCACTCTGGAAACACCATATATTTT
cdr3_aa: CASSQDPHGHSGNTIYF

v_call: TRBV5-4
j_call: TRBJ2-2
clone_size: NA
d_call: TRBD2
cdr3_nt: TGTGCCAGCAGCTGGGAGGGCCGGGCCGGGGAGCTGTTTTTT
cdr3_aa: CASSWEGRAGELFF

v_call: TRBV6-1
j_call: TRBJ1-2
clone_size: many
d_call: NA
cdr3_nt: TGTGCCAGCAGTGACGCCTATAACTATGGCTACACCTTC
cdr3_aa: CASSDAYNYGYTF

v_call: TRBV27
j_call: TRBJ2-3
clone_size: NA
d_call: NA
cdr3_nt: TGTGCCAGCAGGACCCATACAGTCACAGATACGCAGTATTTT
cdr3_aa: CASRTHTVTDTQYF

v_call: TRBV10-3
j_call: TRBJ1-1
clone_size: NA
d_call: TRBD1
cdr3_nt: TGTGCCATCAGGGGGACAGGGCGGGAAGCTTTCTTT
cdr3_aa: CAIRGTGREAFF

v_call: TRBV7-9
j_call: TRBJ2-1
clone_size: few
d_call: TRBD2
cdr3_nt: TGTGCCAGCAGCTTAATTACTAGCGAGTTCTTC
cdr3_aa: CASSLITSEFF

v_call: TRBV3-1/TRBV3-2
j_call: TRBJ2-2
clone_size: NA
d_call: NA
cdr3_nt: TGTGCCAGCAGCCAAGGTTACAGACCGACCGGGGAGCTGTTTTTT
cdr3_aa: CASSQGYRPTGELFF

v_call: TRBV2
j_call: TRBJ2-3
clone_size: NA
d_call: TRBD2
cdr3_nt: TGTGCCAGCACGACTAGCACCCGCACAGATACGCAGTATTTT
cdr3_aa: CASTTSTRTDTQYF

v_call: TRBV7-3
j_call: TRBJ2-1
clone_size: NA
d_call: NA
cdr3_nt: TGTGCCAGCAGCCAGGGGGGTGTTACCTACAATGAGCAGTTCTTC
cdr3_aa: CASSQGGVTYNEQFF

v_call: TRBV14
j_call: TRBJ2-1
clone_size: NA
d_call: TRBD2
cdr3_nt: TGTGCCAGCAGCCAAGAGACTAGCGGGAGCAATGAGCAGTTCTTC
cdr3_aa: CASSQETSGSNEQFF

v_call: TRBV28
j_call: TRBJ2-5
clone_size: NA
d_call: NA
cdr3_nt: TGTGCCAGCAGTTTCTTCGGGCGGGGTGGAGAGACCCAGTACTTC
cdr3_aa: CASSFFGRGGETQYF

v_call: TRBV30
j_call: TRBJ1-1
clone_size: NA
d_call: NA
cdr3_nt: TGTGCCTGGAAATACATTAAGGGGGAAGCTTTCTTT
cdr3_aa: CAWKYIKGEAFF

v_call: TRBV4-1
j_call: TRBJ1-2
clone_size: NA
d_call: TRBD1
cdr3_nt: TGCGCCAGCAGTCCCCAAATGACAGGGAAGGGGGTTGGCTACACCTTC
cdr3_aa: CASSPQMTGKGVGYTF

v_call: TRBV9
j_call: TRBJ1-2
clone_size: NA
d_call: NA
cdr3_nt: TGTGCCAGCAGCGTAGGGACAGCGAACTATGGCTACACCTTC
cdr3_aa: CASSVGTANYGYTF

v_call: TRBV10-3
j_call: TRBJ1-2
clone_size: NA
d_call: NA
cdr3_nt: TGTGCCATCAGTGGGGGGGGGCTCAGCTATGGCTACACCTTC
cdr3_aa: CAISGGGLSYGYTF

v_call: TRBV4-1
j_call: TRBJ2-2
clone_size: NA
d_call: TRBD1
cdr3_nt: TGCGCCAGCAGCCTTGGACAGGGTCCCGGGGAGCTGTTTTTT
cdr3_aa: CASSLGQGPGELFF

v_call: TRBV7-6
j_call: TRBJ2-2
clone_size: once
d_call: TRBD2
cdr3_nt: TGTGCCAGCAGCCCCATAATAGCGGGGGGGATGATAGCGAACACCGGGGAGCTGTTTTTT
cdr3_aa: CASSPIIAGGMIANTGELFF

v_call: TRBV9
j_call: TRBJ2-1
clone_size: NA
d_call: TRBD2
cdr3_nt: TGTGCCAGCAGCGTAGTGGGACTAGCGTTCCTCAGCTCCTACAATGAGCAGTTCTTC
cdr3_aa: CASSVVGLAFLSSYNEQFF